The entry below describes one T cell receptor beta chain. J was trimmed by 3 bases and V by 6 bases; bases with no gene match: 10. The CDR3 is 15 residues long. Germline CDR1 reads MDHEN; CDR2 reads SYDVKM. It was with 60 Vbeta and 13 Jbeta primers that the PCR ran. Clones were read by immunoSEQ multiplex PCR, and TCRdb kept only the in-frame ones, dropping some. This table holds a few hundred thousand clones, about 83% found once. The entry originates in a study of cytomegalovirus exposure and HLA in healthy donors. The chain couples TRBV28 to TRBJ1-1; 7 bases are a match to TRBD1. The receptor's source is a woman aged 40 to 49 in good health and CMV-seropositive. The sequenced sample consisted of PBMCs. DNA for the CDR3: TGTGCCAGCAGCCCCCGACAGGGTGCGGACACTGAAGCTTTCTTT. This gives the protein CASSPRQGADTEAFF.